The 25 T cell receptor beta chains presented below share a single source sample, sequenced in a study of PD-L1 blockade in urothelial cancer. Time point of the sample: peripheral blood 6 weeks after treatment start. Profiling relied on immunoSEQ multiplex PCR, and the TCRdb table lists in-frame clones only, not all of them. This table has tens of thousands of clones, under 95% appearing once. Sequenced material: PBMCs, taken around atezolizumab (anti-PD-L1) treatment. The origin of the receptors is a woman aged 55 to 70 with urothelial cancer.

A single count supports this clone. The chain recombines TRBV19 with TRBJ2-4, with TRBD1 identical over 9 bases. Trimming cost V 7 bases and J 1 base; bases outside gene matches: 23. Germline lookup yields CDR1 LNHDA and CDR2 SQIVND (reference sequence). This CDR3 is 21 amino acids long. CDR3: CASKGGDRELPLSRAKNIQYF. The CDR3 DNA follows: TGTGCCAGTAAGGGGGGGGACAGGGAACTACCTCTCAGTAGGGCCAAAAACATTCAGTACTTC.

This chain joins TRBV19 and TRBJ1-3; D is undetermined. Germline V gene sequence: CDR1 LNHDA, CDR2 SQIVND (reference sequence). Trimming took off 5 bases at V and 0 bases at J, with 14 bases between the two ends. The CDR3 extends over 16 amino acids. The CDR3 sequence: CASSFRDRSSGNTIYF. CDR3 bases: TGTGCCAGTAGTTTCCGGGATAGAAGCTCTGGAAACACCATATATTTT.

The chain couples TRBV4-2 to TRBJ2-3, with TRBD2 matching 10 bases. J lost 2 bases, V lost 4 bases, and 6 bases had no gene match. Germline assignment: CDR1 LGHNA and CDR2 YNFKEQ. The CDR3 has 16 amino acids. CDR3 in DNA: TGTGCCAGCAGCCCCTGGACTAGCGGAATCACAGATACGCAGTATTTT. This translates into CASSPWTSGITDTQYF.

The CDR3 spells CASSLRGFGNTIYF. The CDR3 DNA is TGCGCCAGCAGCTTGCGGGGATTTGGAAACACCATATATTTT. The V and J genes are TRBV5-1 and TRBJ1-3, with no clear D. Germline V gene lookup returns CDR1 SGHRS and CDR2 YFSETQ. Trimming stripped 1 base from V and 3 bases from J, with 8 bases between. This CDR3 is 14 amino acids long.

The gene calls are TRBV19 and TRBJ1-2; D might be TRBD1 (5 bases). The CDR3 is made up of 17 amino acids. V was shortened by 6 bases and J by 2 bases, with 22 bases between the two germline ends. Germline V gene sequence: CDR1 LNHDA, CDR2 SQIVND (reference sequence). In DNA form, the CDR3 reads TGTGCCAGTAGGGGAACTCTTGCCGGGGGAGGGAACTATGGCTACACCTTC. Protein sequence: CASRGTLAGGGNYGYTF. Supplemented by reference TRBV19 and TRBJ1-2, the full variable domain reads DGGITQSPKYLFRKEGQNVTLSCEQNLNHDAMYWYRQDPGQGLRLIYYSQIVNDFQKGDIAEGYSVSREKKESFPLTVTSAQKNPTAFYLCASRGTLAGGGNYGYTFGSGTRLTVV.

The V and J genes are TRBV2 and TRBJ1-5; D is undetermined. This CDR3 has 12 amino acids. Per germline, CDR1 SNHLY and CDR2 FYNNEI. Trimming removed 1 base from V and 7 bases from J, with 5 bases in between. CDR3 bases: TGTGCCAGCAGTGAAGGGGCCCAGCCCCAGCATTTT. Protein sequence: CASSEGAQPQHF.

CDR3 bases: TGCGCCAGCAGCATACAGGGAGAGCAGTTCTTC. Residues: CASSIQGEQFF. This rearrangement joins TRBV5-1 to TRBJ2-1; weak D call: TRBD1 (6 bases). Germline CDR1 reads SGHRS; CDR2 reads YFSETQ. The length of the CDR3 is 11 residues. Trimming pared 4 bases from V and 10 bases from J, leaving 9 bases between.

This chain links TRBV7-8 with TRBJ1-1; 8 nucleotides align to TRBD1. V gave up 3 bases and J gave up 5 bases; unmatched junction bases: 8. The CDR3 runs to 15 residues. The V gene's germline CDR1 is SGHVS and CDR2 FQNEAQ. CDR3 nucleotide sequence: TGTGCCAGCAGCTTCGGACAGGGAGGGAGTACTGAAGCTTTCTTT. Amino acids: CASSFGQGGSTEAFF. Based on the CDR3 plus reference TRBV7-8 and TRBJ1-1, the full variable domain is GAGVSQSPRYKVAKRGQDVALRCDPISGHVSLFWYQQALGQGPEFLTYFQNEAQLDKSGLPSDRFFAERPEGSVSTLKIQRTQQEDSAVYLCASSFGQGGSTEAFFGQGTRLTVV.

This rearrangement joins TRBV5-1 to TRBJ2-7; D gene uncertain. The CDR3 sequence is 15 residues long. V lost 0 bases, J lost 0 bases, and 10 bases lay in between. Germline CDR1 reads SGHRS; CDR2 reads YFSETQ. The chain's CDR3 is CASSLEGWSSYEQYF. DNA for the CDR3: TGCGCCAGCAGCTTGGAAGGTTGGAGCTCCTACGAGCAGTACTTC.

This clone was detected only once. This rearrangement joins TRBV5-1 to TRBJ2-7; no definite D call. Germline CDR1 SGHRS, CDR2 YFSETQ. V dropped 0 bases and J dropped 0 bases, with 4 bases sitting between them. CDR3 length equals 13 residues. This chain's CDR3 is CASSLGHSYEQYF. CDR3 sequence (DNA): TGCGCCAGCAGCTTGGGACACTCCTACGAGCAGTACTTC.

This rearrangement joins TRBV10-3 to TRBJ2-1; 11 positions match TRBD1. The V and J ends lost 11 bases and 4 bases, in that order; junction bases with no gene match: 4. From germline, CDR1 is ENHRY and CDR2 SYGVKD. CDR3 length equals 13 residues. CDR3 amino acids: CAVGTGGYNEQFF. CDR3 in DNA: TGTGCCGTTGGGACAGGGGGTTACAATGAGCAGTTCTTC.

The J gene is TRBJ2-1, the V gene TRBV7-8, with 11 positions matching TRBD2. The germline gives CDR1 SGHVS, CDR2 FQNEAQ. With 4 bases clipped from V and 7 bases from J, the junction kept 12 bases outside the gene matches. The CDR3 is 17 amino acids. The CDR3 DNA follows: TGTGCCAGCAGCTCCTCGATAGCGGGAGGGCCGCAGAATGAGCAGTTCTTC. Protein product: CASSSSIAGGPQNEQFF.

The chain couples TRBV19 to TRBJ2-4; 9 nucleotides line up with TRBD1. Germline lookup yields CDR1 LNHDA and CDR2 SQIVND (reference sequence). The CDR3 loop spans 14 amino acids. J gave up 8 bases and V 3 bases, and 5 bases lay outside the gene matches. The CDR3 spells CASSILDRGDIQYF. CDR3 sequence (DNA): TGTGCCAGTAGTATTTTGGACAGGGGAGACATTCAGTACTTC.

V usage is TRBV18 and J usage is TRBJ2-3; 8 nucleotides align to TRBD2. With 7 bases clipped from V and 6 bases from J, the junction kept 9 bases outside the gene matches. Germline V lookup: CDR1 KGHSH, CDR2 LQKENI. The CDR3 totals 14 residues. DNA of the CDR3: TGTGCCAGCTTCACGGCAGCGGGGGACGATACGCAGTATTTT. This gives the protein CASFTAAGDDTQYF.

The J gene is TRBJ2-1, the V gene TRBV7-9, with TRBD2 matching 7 bases. The CDR3 runs 15 residues. Per germline, CDR1 SEHNR and CDR2 FQNEAQ (reference sequence). V dropped 3 bases and J dropped 9; count of bases not matched to a gene: 11. The chain's CDR3 is CASSLLAVGALEQFF. The CDR3 DNA sequence: TGTGCCAGCAGCTTGCTAGCGGTCGGTGCACTTGAGCAGTTCTTC.

This clone was counted a few times. The gene calls are TRBV11-2 and TRBJ1-3; D gene uncertain. The CDR3 totals 15 residues. The V gene's germline CDR1 is SGHAT and CDR2 FQNNGV. V lost 1 base to trimming and J lost 7 bases, with 14 bases between them. The CDR3 coding sequence is TGTGCCAGCAGCTTAGGGGTTGGACTCGGTAACACCATATATTTT. It specifies CASSLGVGLGNTIYF. The variable domain in full, with the rest retrieved from reference TRBV11-2 and TRBJ1-3, is EAGVAQSPRYKIIEKRQSVAFWCNPISGHATLYWYQQILGQGPKLLIQFQNNGVVDDSQLPKDRFSAERLKGVDSTLKIQPAKLEDSAVYLCASSLGVGLGNTIYFGEGSWLTVV.

The gene calls are TRBV7-2 and TRBJ2-7; 7 nucleotides align to TRBD2. The CDR3 loop spans 16 amino acids. The ends lost 2 bases at V and 0 bases at J; junction bases unmatched: 7. Germline V gene lookup returns CDR1 SGHTA and CDR2 FQGNSA. CDR3 DNA sequence: TGTGCCAGCAGCTTACGGGCGGGGGTTAACTCCTACGAGCAGTACTTC. Translated, it gives CASSLRAGVNSYEQYF.

This clone was detected only once. The rearrangement joins TRBV5-1 to TRBJ1-1, with 11 bases fitting TRBD1. The CDR3 consists of 13 residues. Per the germline V gene, CDR1 is SGHRS and CDR2 is YFSETQ. Germline trimming cut 4 bases from V and 11 bases from J; bases unmatched to any gene: 7. CDR3: CASSDPGQGVAFF. The CDR3 DNA reads TGCGCCAGCAGCGATCCGGGACAGGGGGTCGCTTTCTTT.

This CDR3 is CASSYSGQGENIQYF. In DNA form, the CDR3 reads TGTGCCAGCAGTTACTCAGGACAGGGGGAAAACATTCAGTACTTC. The chain links TRBV6-5 to TRBJ2-4; the match to TRBD1 covers 10 bases. CDR3 length: 15 amino acids. J lost 5 bases, V lost 0 bases, and 1 base had no gene match. CDR1 MNHEY and CDR2 SVGAGI come from the germline V gene.

CDR3 in DNA: TGTGCCAGCTCACGGGGGAGGGTCGGCAATGAGCAGTTCTTC. Translated, it gives CASSRGRVGNEQFF. The chain couples TRBV18 to TRBJ2-1, with 7 bases identical to TRBD2. V lost 4 bases to trimming and J lost 6 bases; unmatched junction nucleotides: 6. CDR1 KGHSH and CDR2 LQKENI come from the germline V gene. The CDR3 is made up of 14 amino acids.

V is TRBV7-2 and J is TRBJ2-7; 8 bases fit TRBD2. Germline V gene lookup returns CDR1 SGHTA and CDR2 FQGNSA. J was trimmed by 9 bases and V by 5 bases; bases with no gene match: 9. The CDR3 runs 13 residues. CDR3 residues: CASSLGLVRVQYF. The CDR3 coding sequence is TGTGCCAGCAGCCTGGGACTAGTGAGGGTGCAGTACTTC.

This chain joins TRBV19 and TRBJ1-1; no reliable D call. This CDR3 region has 14 residues. Looked up from germline, CDR1 is LNHDA and CDR2 is SQIVND (reference sequence). V dropped 5 bases and J dropped 3 bases, with 13 bases sitting between them. CDR3 DNA sequence: TGTGCCAGTAGTGAACACCGGGAGCACACTGAAGCTTTCTTT. Translating gives CASSEHREHTEAFF.

This sequence joins TRBV10-3 and TRBJ2-2, with TRBD2 matching over 7 bases. CDR1 and CDR2 (germline): ENHRY, SYGVKD. The ends lost 6 bases at V and 5 bases at J; junction bases unmatched: 6. The CDR3 length is 14 residues. This CDR3 is CAISPAGLTGELFF. CDR3 DNA sequence: TGTGCCATCAGCCCAGCGGGATTGACCGGGGAGCTGTTTTTT.

V gene TRBV7-2 combines with J gene TRBJ2-7; the match to TRBD2 covers 7 bases. The junction had 2 bases not matched to a gene; V was cut back by 3 bases and J by 0 bases. This CDR3 is 14 amino acids long. CDR1 is SGHTA, CDR2 FQGNSA, per germline. CDR3: CASSFQRDSYEQYF. As DNA, the CDR3 is TGTGCCAGCAGCTTCCAGCGGGACTCCTACGAGCAGTACTTC. The complete variable domain, with remaining parts taken from reference TRBV7-2 and TRBJ2-7, reads GAGVSQSPSNKVTEKGKDVELRCDPISGHTALYWYRQSLGQGLEFLIYFQGNSAPDKSGLPSDRFSAERTGGSVSTLTIQRTQQEDSAVYLCASSFQRDSYEQYFGPGTRLTVT.

The rearrangement links TRBV4-3 to TRBJ2-1; 12 bases are a match to TRBD2. From germline, CDR1 is LGHNA and CDR2 YSLEER. J gave up 7 bases and V 0 bases, and 10 bases lay outside the gene matches. The CDR3 has 18 residues. Here the CDR3 reads CASSQDWGWTSGKNEQFF. CDR3 DNA sequence: TGCGCCAGCAGCCAAGATTGGGGATGGACTAGCGGGAAGAATGAGCAGTTCTTC.